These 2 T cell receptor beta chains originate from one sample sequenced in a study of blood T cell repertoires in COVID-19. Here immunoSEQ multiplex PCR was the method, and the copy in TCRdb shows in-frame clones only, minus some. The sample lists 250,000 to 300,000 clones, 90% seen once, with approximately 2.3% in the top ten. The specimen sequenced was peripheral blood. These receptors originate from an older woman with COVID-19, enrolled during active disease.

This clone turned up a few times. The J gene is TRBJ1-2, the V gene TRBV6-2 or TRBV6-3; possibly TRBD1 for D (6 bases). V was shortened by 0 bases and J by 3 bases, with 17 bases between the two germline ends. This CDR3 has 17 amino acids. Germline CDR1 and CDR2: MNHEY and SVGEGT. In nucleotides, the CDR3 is TGTGCCAGCAGTTACTCGCCGAGTCGGCGACAGGACTATGGCTACACCTTC. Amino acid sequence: CASSYSPSRRQDYGYTF.

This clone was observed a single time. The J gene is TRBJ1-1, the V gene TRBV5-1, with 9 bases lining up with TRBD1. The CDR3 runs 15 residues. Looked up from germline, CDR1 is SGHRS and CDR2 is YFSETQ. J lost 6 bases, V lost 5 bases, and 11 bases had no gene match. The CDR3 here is CASSSRGTGPSEAFF. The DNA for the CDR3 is TGCGCCAGCAGTTCTCGAGGGACAGGGCCCTCTGAAGCTTTCTTT.